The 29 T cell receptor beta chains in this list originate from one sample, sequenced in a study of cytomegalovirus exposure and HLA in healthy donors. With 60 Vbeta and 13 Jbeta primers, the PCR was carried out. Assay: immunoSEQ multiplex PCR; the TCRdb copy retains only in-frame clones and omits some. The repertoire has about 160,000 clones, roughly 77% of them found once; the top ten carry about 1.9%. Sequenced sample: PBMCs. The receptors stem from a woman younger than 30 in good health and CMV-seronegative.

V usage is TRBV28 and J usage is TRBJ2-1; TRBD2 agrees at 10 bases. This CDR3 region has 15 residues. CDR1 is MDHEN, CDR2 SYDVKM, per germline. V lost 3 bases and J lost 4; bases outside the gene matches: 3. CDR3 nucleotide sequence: TGTGCCAGCAGTTTCCTAGCGGGGGTTTACAATGAGCAGTTCTTC. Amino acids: CASSFLAGVYNEQFF. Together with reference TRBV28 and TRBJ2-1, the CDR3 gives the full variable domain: DVKVTQSSRYLVKRTGEKVFLECVQDMDHENMFWYRQDPGLGLRLIYFSYDVKMKEKGDIPEGYSVSREKKERFSLILESASTNQTSMYLCASSFLAGVYNEQFFGPGTRLTVL.

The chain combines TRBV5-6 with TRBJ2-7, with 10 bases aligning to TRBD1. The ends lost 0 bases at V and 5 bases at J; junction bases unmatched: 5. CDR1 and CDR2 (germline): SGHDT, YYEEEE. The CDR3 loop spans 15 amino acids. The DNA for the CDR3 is TGTGCCAGCAGCTTGGAAGGGGACAGGGGCCACGAGCAGTACTTC. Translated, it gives CASSLEGDRGHEQYF.

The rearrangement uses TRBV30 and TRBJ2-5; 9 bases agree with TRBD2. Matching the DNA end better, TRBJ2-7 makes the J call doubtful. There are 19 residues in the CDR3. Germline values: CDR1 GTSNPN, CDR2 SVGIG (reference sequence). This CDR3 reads CAWRPRRASGNLSPYEQYF. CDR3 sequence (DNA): TGTGCCTGGAGGCCTCGTAGGGCTAGCGGGAATCTCTCACCCTACGAGCAGTACTTC.

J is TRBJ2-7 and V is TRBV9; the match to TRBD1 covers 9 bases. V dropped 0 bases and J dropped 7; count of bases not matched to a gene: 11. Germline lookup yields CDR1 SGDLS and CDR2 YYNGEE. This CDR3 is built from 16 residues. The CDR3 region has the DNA TGTGCCAGCAGCGTAGCTACGGGACAGGGCGCTAGGGAGCAGTACTTC. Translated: CASSVATGQGAREQYF.

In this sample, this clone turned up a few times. The CDR3 sequence: CASSPLAGGPWYEQFF. DNA for the CDR3: TGTGCCAGCAGCCCCCTAGCGGGAGGGCCTTGGTATGAGCAGTTCTTC. The V gene is TRBV9, the J gene TRBJ2-1; 12 positions agree with TRBD2. J was trimmed by 8 bases and V by 4 bases; bases with no gene match: 10. This CDR3 spans 16 amino acids. Per the germline V gene, CDR1 is SGDLS and CDR2 is YYNGEE.

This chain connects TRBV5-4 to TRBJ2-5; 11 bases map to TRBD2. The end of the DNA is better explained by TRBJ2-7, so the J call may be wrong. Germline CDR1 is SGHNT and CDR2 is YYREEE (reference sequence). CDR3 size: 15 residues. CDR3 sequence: CASSFGGLAAYEQYF. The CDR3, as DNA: TGTGCCAGCAGCTTTGGGGGACTAGCGGCATACGAGCAGTACTTC.

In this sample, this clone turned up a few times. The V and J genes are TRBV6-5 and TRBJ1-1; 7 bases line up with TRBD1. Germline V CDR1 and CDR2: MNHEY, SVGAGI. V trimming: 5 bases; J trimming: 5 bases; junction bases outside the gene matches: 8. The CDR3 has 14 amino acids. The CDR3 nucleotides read TGTGCCAGCAGTGAGATACAGGGGAAAACTGAAGCTTTCTTT. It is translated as CASSEIQGKTEAFF.

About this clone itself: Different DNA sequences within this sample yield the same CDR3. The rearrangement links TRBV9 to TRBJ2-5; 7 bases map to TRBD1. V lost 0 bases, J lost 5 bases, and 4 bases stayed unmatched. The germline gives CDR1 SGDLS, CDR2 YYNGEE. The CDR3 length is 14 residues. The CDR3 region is CASSVETGSETQYF. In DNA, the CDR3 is TGTGCCAGCAGCGTAGAGACAGGGAGCGAGACCCAGTACTTC.

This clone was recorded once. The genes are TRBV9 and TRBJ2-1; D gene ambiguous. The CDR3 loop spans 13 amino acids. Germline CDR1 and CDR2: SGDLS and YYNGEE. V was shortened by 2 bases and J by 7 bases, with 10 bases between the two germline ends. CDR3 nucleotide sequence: TGTGCCAGCAGCGTTTCGCGTTGGAATGAGCAGTTCTTC. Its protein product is CASSVSRWNEQFF.

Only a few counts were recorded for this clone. In DNA form, the CDR3 reads TGTGCCAGCAGCTTTGAGTTCCCCGGGGAGCTGTTTTTT. Translating gives CASSFEFPGELFF. This chain joins TRBV11-3 and TRBJ2-2, with no clear D. The germline V gene encodes CDR1 SGHNT and CDR2 YENEEA. The germline V and J ends were trimmed by 3 bases and 6 bases, with 8 bases remaining between them. The CDR3 consists of 13 residues. Full variable domain (missing parts from reference TRBV11-3 and TRBJ2-2): EAGVVQSPRYKIIEKKQPVAFWCNPISGHNTLYWYLQNLGQGPELLIRYENEEAVDDSQLPKDRFSAERLKGVDSTLKIQPAELGDSAVYLCASSFEFPGELFFGEGSRLTVL.

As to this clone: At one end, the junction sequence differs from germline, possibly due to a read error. The CDR3 DNA is TGTTCCAGCAGCCCCTACAGTGAAAAACTGTTTTTT. Its protein is CSSSPYSEKLFF. V usage is TRBV7-9 and J usage is TRBJ1-4, with D hard to call. CDR1 is SEHNR and CDR2 is FQNEAQ in the germline V gene (reference sequence). The CDR3 sequence is 12 residues long.

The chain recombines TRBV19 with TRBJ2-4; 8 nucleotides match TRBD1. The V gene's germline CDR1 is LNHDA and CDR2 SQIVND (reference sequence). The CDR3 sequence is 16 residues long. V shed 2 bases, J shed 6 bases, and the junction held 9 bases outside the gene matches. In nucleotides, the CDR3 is TGTGCCAGTAGTATACCGGACAGGGTCAACGGAAACATTCAGTACTTC. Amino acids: CASSIPDRVNGNIQYF.

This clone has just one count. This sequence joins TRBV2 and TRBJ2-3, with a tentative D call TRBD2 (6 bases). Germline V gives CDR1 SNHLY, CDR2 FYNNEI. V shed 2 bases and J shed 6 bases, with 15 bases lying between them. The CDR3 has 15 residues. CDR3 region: CASSESSASRDTQYF. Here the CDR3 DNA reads TGTGCCAGCAGTGAATCTAGCGCTAGCAGGGATACGCAGTATTTT.

The CDR3 DNA reads TGTGCCAGCAGCTTCGCCGGGTCCTCCTACAATGAGCAGTTCTTC. Amino acids: CASSFAGSSYNEQFF. The chain uses TRBV5-5 and TRBJ2-1, with unresolved D. This CDR3 contains 15 residues. The germline V gene encodes CDR1 SGHKS and CDR2 YYEKEE (reference sequence). Trimming left V 2 bases short and J 0 bases short, with 9 bases between.

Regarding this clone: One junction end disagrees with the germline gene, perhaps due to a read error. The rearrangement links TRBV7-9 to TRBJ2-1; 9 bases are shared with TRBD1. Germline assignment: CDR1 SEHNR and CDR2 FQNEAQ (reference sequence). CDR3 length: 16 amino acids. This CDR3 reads CSSISWGTGPYNEQFF. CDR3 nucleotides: TGTTCCAGCATTTCGTGGGGGACAGGGCCCTACAATGAGCAGTTCTTC.

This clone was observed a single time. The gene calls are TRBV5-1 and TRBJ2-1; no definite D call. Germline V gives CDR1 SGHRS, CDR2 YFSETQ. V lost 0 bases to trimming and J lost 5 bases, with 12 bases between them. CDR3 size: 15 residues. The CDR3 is CASSLDPGRDNEQFF. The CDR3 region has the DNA TGCGCCAGCAGCTTGGATCCCGGCCGGGACAATGAGCAGTTCTTC.

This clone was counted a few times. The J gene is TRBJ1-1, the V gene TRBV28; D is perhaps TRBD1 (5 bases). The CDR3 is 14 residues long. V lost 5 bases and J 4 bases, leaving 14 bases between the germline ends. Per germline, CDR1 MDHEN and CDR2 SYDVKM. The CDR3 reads CASSPAGGGTEAFF. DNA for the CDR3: TGTGCCAGCAGTCCCGCCGGGGGGGGCACTGAAGCTTTCTTT.

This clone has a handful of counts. CDR3 protein: CASSYSTSGQPQHF. CDR3 nucleotide sequence: TGTGCCAGCAGTTACTCGACAAGCGGACAGCCCCAGCATTTT. The chain links TRBV6-6 to TRBJ1-5, with D hard to call. Germline-derived CDR1 and CDR2 are MNHNY and SVGAGI (reference sequence). V lost 0 bases, J lost 7 bases, and 10 bases lay in between. This CDR3 is 14 amino acids long.

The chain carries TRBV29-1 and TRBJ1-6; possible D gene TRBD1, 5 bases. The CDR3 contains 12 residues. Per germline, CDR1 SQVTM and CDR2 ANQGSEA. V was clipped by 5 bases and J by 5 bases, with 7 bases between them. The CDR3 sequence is CSVRTNNSPLHF. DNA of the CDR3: TGCAGCGTTCGGACAAATAATTCACCCCTCCACTTT.

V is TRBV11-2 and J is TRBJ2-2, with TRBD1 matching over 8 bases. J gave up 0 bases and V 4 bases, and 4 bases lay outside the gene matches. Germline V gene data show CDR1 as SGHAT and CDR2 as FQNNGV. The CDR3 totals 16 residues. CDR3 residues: CASSSTDRANTGELFF. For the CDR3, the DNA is TGTGCCAGCAGCTCCACGGACAGGGCGAACACCGGGGAGCTGTTTTTT.

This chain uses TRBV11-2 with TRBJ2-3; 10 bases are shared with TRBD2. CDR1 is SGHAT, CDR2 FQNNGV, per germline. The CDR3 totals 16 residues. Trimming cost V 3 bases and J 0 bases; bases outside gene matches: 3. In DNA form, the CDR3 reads TGTGCCAGCAGCTTGAGCGGGGGGGGAAGCACAGATACGCAGTATTTT. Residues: CASSLSGGGSTDTQYF.

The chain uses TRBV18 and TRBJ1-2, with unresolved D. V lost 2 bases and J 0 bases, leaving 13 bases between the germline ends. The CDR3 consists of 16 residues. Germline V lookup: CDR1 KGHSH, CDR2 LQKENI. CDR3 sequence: CASSPLAPPANYGYTF. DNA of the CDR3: TGTGCCAGCTCACCATTAGCTCCTCCAGCTAACTATGGCTACACCTTC.

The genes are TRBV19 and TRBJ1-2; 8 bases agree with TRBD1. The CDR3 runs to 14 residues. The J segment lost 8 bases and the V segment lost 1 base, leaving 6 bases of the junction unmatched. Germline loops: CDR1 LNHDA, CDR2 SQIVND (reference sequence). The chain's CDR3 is CASSIGGTGYGYTF. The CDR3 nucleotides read TGTGCCAGTAGTATAGGCGGGACAGGATACGGCTACACCTTC.

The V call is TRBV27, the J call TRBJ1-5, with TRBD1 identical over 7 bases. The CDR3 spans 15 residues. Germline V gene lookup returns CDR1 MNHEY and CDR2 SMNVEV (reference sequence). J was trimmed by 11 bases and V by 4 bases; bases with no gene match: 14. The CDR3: CASSSSRQGRVAQHF. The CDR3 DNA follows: TGTGCCAGCAGTTCCTCCCGACAGGGAAGGGTAGCCCAGCATTTT.

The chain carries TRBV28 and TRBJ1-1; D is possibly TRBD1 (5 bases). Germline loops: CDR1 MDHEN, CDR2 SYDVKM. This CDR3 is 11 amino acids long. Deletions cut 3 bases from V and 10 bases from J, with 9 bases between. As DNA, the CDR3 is TGTGCCAGCAGTTTGGGGCGCAGAGCTTTCTTT. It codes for CASSLGRRAFF.

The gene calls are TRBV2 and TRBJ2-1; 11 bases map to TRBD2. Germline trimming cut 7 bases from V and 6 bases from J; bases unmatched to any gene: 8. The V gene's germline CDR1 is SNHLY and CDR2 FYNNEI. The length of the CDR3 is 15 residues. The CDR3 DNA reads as TGTGCCAGCAAACCACTAGCGGGAGTGGGCAATGAGCAGTTCTTC. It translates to CASKPLAGVGNEQFF.

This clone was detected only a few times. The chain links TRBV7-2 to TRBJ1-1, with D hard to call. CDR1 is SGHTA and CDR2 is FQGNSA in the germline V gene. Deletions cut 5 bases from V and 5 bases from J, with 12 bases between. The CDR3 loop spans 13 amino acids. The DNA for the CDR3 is TGTGCCAGCAGCCCCTATTACAGAACTGAAGCTTTCTTT. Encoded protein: CASSPYYRTEAFF. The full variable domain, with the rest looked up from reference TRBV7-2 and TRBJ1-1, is GAGVSQSPSNKVTEKGKDVELRCDPISGHTALYWYRQSLGQGLEFLIYFQGNSAPDKSGLPSDRFSAERTGGSVSTLTIQRTQQEDSAVYLCASSPYYRTEAFFGQGTRLTVV.

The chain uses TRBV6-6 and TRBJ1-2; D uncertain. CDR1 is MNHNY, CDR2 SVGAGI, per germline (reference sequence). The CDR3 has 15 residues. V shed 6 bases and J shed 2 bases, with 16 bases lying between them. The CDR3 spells CASRKSIGENYGYTF. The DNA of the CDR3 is TGTGCCAGCAGAAAATCGATAGGAGAAAACTATGGCTACACCTTC.

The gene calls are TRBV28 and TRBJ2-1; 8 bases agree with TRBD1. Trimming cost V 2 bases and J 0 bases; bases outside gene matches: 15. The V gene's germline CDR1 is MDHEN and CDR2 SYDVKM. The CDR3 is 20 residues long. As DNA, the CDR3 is TGTGCCAGCAGTTTAAGCCGGGGCAGGGGGCTCAGAGACTCCTACAATGAGCAGTTCTTC. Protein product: CASSLSRGRGLRDSYNEQFF.